This paragraph covers one T cell receptor beta chain sequence. What it binds is unknown. The data originate from a study of vaccination effects on CD4 cells after COVID-19. The repertoire was sequenced with immunoSEQ multiplex PCR; TCRdb's copy has only in-frame clones and lacks some. The sample carries 65,000 to 90,000 clones, roughly 73% recorded once. The culture ran for about eleven days before CD4+ T cells were isolated. Subjects were given two BNT162b2 or mRNA-1273 vaccine doses. V lost 0 bases and J 0 bases, leaving 10 bases between the germline ends. Germline-derived CDR1 and CDR2 are MNHEY and SVGAGI. The CDR3 is made up of 16 amino acids.

The source material was CD4+ T cells from PBMCs cultured without peptide, sampled after COVID-19 vaccination. This TCR came from a human donor who received a COVID-19 vaccine. The J gene is TRBJ2-3, the V gene TRBV6-5; D uncertain. The CDR3, as DNA: TGTGCCAGCAGTTACTCGGTGTACGCGAGCACAGATACGCAGTATTTT. This sequence encodes CASSYSVYASTDTQYF.